This TCR beta chain originates from a study of CD8+CD57+ T cells in acquired aplastic anemia. In the case of this clonotype: A much larger clone differs from this one at a single base, so this may be a read error.

Genomic DNA acted as the template from which TCR beta VDJ combination and CDR3 sequence profiling were carried out. TCRdb reanalysed the reads using MiXCR and keeps one entry per CDR3 protein. Among around 130,000 distinct CDR3 sequences listed, roughly 55% were seen once. There are 16 residues in the CDR3. Looked up from germline, CDR1 is LGHNA and CDR2 is YSLEER. The ends were cut back, 1 base at V and 5 bases at J, with 15 bases in the middle. CD8+CD57+ cell expansion, shown by flow cytometry, had occurred in the patients selected for sequencing. This sequence originates from a human donor with aplastic anemia. Sequenced: sorted CD4+, CD8+, or CD8+CD57+ T cells (not recorded which) from PBMCs. The chain couples TRBV4-3 to TRBJ2-1; D tentatively reads TRBD1 or TRBD2 (5 bases each). The CDR3 coding sequence is TGCGCCAGCAGCCAAGGGTCCGGGACGCACAACAATGAGCAGTTCTTC. Translation: CASSQGSGTHNNEQFF.